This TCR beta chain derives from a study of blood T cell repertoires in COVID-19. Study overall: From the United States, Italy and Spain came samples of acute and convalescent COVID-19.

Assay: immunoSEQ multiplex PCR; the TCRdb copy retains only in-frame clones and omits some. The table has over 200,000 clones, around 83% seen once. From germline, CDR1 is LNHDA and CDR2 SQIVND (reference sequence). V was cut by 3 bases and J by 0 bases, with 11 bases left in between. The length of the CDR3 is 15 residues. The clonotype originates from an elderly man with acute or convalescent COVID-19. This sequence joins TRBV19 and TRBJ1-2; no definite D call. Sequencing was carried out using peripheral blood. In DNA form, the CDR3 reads TGTGCCAGTAGTATTCCGGGTATAGCTAACTATGGCTACACCTTC. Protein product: CASSIPGIANYGYTF.